This is a list of T cell receptor beta chains from one sample in a study of CD8+CD57+ T cells in acquired aplastic anemia. TCRdb re-called the reads through MiXCR, storing one row per CDR3 protein. Of hundreds of thousands of distinct CDR3 sequences in the sample, roughly 68% were seen once. Sequencing used sorted CD4+, CD8+, or CD8+CD57+ T cells (not recorded which) from PBMCs. These receptors originate from a human donor in good health, serving as a control. The CDR3 runs from the conserved cysteine through the conserved F or W. Fields, in order: clone size, V gene, D gene, J gene, CDR3 protein, CDR3 DNA. A D gene is named only where the DNA matches it firmly. A clone size is listed for some rows: how often the clone was seen (once, few, many), or a class if it is expanded.

>many|TRBV5-5|.|TRBJ2-5
CASSLDTGTYTTQYF
TGTGCCAGCAGCTTGGACACCGGGACTTACACGACCCAGTACTTC
>.|TRBV10-3|.|TRBJ1-5
CAISVEKGPQHF
TGTGCCATCAGTGTAGAGAAAGGGCCCCAGCATTTT
>.|TRBV11-2|.|TRBJ2-3
CASSPMAPDTQYF
TGTGCCAGCAGCCCGATGGCCCCGGATACGCAGTATTTT
>.|TRBV7-8|TRBD1|TRBJ1-1
CASSPRGQGADTEAFF
TGTGCCAGCAGCCCCCGGGGACAGGGGGCGGACACTGAAGCTTTCTTT
>few|TRBV29-1|TRBD1|TRBJ1-2
CSVTTGMGTYGYTF
TGCAGCGTCACGACAGGGATGGGGACCTATGGCTACACCTTC
>many|TRBV5-4|.|TRBJ2-7
CASSNGRSYEQYF
TGTGCCAGCAGTAACGGGCGCTCCTACGAGCAGTACTTC
>.|TRBV15|TRBD2|TRBJ2-7
CATSNAGGAYEQYF
TGTGCCACCAGCAATGCGGGGGGCGCTTACGAGCAGTACTTC
>once|TRBV7-2|TRBD1|TRBJ1-2
CASSLRDRSSYEQF
TGTGCCAGCAGCTTACGGGACAGAAGCTCCTACGAGCAGTTC
>.|TRBV10-3|.|TRBJ2-7
CAISPGRASWGQYF
TGTGCCATCAGCCCGGGACGGGCTTCCTGGGGGCAGTACTTC
>many|TRBV19|TRBD1|TRBJ1-3
CASRILDRAVGNTIYF
TGTGCCAGTAGAATATTGGACAGGGCGGTCGGAAACACCATATATTTT
>.|TRBV5-5|.|TRBJ1-5
CASSLSPWVDQPQHF
TGTGCCAGCAGCTTGAGTCCCTGGGTGGATCAGCCCCAGCATTTT
>few|TRBV29-1|.|TRBJ1-2
CSVEGRRGYTF
TGCAGCGTTGAGGGACGAAGGGGCTACACCTTC
>.|TRBV6-2/TRBV6-3|.|TRBJ2-3
CASSYSIRAIGSTDTQYF
TGTGCCAGCAGTTACTCTATCAGGGCTATTGGGAGCACAGATACGCAGTATTTT
>.|TRBV30|.|TRBJ1-2
CAWSPIGGYGYTF
TGTGCCTGGAGCCCAATCGGGGGCTATGGCTACACCTTC
>few|TRBV24-1|.|TRBJ1-2
CATSPPPGQFPDGYTF
TGTGCCACCAGCCCCCCACCCGGGCAATTCCCGGATGGCTACACCTTC
>once|TRBV4-1|.|TRBJ2-5
CASSQDRLYQETQYF
TGTGCCAGCAGCCAAGATCGGCTCTACCAAGAGACCCAGTACTTC
>.|TRBV7-2|.|TRBJ1-4
CASSLGSWDEKLFF
TGTGCCAGCAGCCTAGGGTCGTGGGACGAAAAACTGTTTTTT
>.|TRBV10-3|.|TRBJ1-2
CAISEDNYGYTF
TGTGCCATCAGCGAAGATAACTATGGCTACACCTTC
>.|TRBV7-2|.|TRBJ2-7
CASSPGLTGTYEQQYF
TGTGCCAGCAGCCCCGGGCTAACGGGTACCTACGAGCAGCAGTACTTC
>.|TRBV15|.|TRBJ1-5
CATRDRSAGSFQPQHF
TGTGCCACCAGAGATCGAAGTGCAGGGAGCTTTCAGCCCCAGCATTTT
>many|TRBV4-3|.|TRBJ2-5
CASSQWVLETQYF
TGCGCCAGCAGCCAATGGGTCTTAGAGACCCAGTACTTC
>.|TRBV2|.|TRBJ1-1
CASSAQGKGTEAFF
TGTGCCAGCAGTGCCCAGGGTAAAGGCACTGAAGCTTTCTTT
>.|TRBV20-1|TRBD2|TRBJ2-6
CSARGTGGDVLTF
TGCAGTGCTAGAGGGACGGGGGGGGATGTCCTGACTTTC
>.|TRBV7-8|TRBD1|TRBJ1-5
CASSPTGGLGQPQHF
TGTGCCAGCAGCCCGACAGGGGGTCTAGGTCAGCCCCAGCATTTT
>.|TRBV10-3|.|TRBJ1-1
CAIRKDTEAVF
TGTGCCATCAGAAAGGACACTGAAGCTGTCTTT
>.|TRBV7-9|TRBD2|TRBJ2-5
CASSRTSGSDTQYQYF
TGTGCCAGCAGCAGGACTAGCGGGTCAGATACGCAGTATCAGTACTTC
>.|TRBV2|.|TRBJ1-2
CASSGGVTYDDYTF
TGTGCCAGCAGCGGCGGGGTGACTTATGATGACTACACCTTC
>.|TRBV4-2|.|TRBJ1-2
CASSQDARPSGGYTF
TGTGCCAGCAGCCAAGATGCCCGTCCTAGCGGGGGCTACACCTTC
>few|TRBV4-2|TRBD1|TRBJ2-4
CASSQDTTGGNIQYF
TGTGCCAGCAGCCAAGATACTACAGGGGGGAACATTCAGTACTTC
>.|TRBV9|TRBD1|TRBJ2-1
CASSVSGQGGNEQFF
TGTGCCAGCAGCGTGTCGGGACAGGGAGGAAATGAGCAGTTCTTC
>.|TRBV25-1|TRBD1|TRBJ2-1
CAISGGAGGQGARNEQFF
TGTGCCATCAGCGGTGGGGCTGGGGGGCAGGGGGCCCGAAATGAGCAGTTCTTC
>.|TRBV12-3/TRBV12-4|.|TRBJ1-4
CASSFHEPLFF
TGTGCCAGCAGTTTCCATGAACCACTGTTTTTT
>many|TRBV6-1|TRBD1|TRBJ1-5
CASTPTGAHGEPQHF
TGTGCCAGCACCCCGACAGGGGCCCACGGTGAGCCCCAGCATTTT
>many|TRBV6-5|TRBD1|TRBJ1-1
CASRGQGVRAFF
TGTGCCAGCAGGGGACAGGGAGTAAGAGCTTTCTTT
>.|TRBV5-6|TRBD1|TRBJ2-5
CASRTVTGETQYF
TGTGCCAGCAGGACGGTGACAGGGGAGACCCAGTACTTC
>.|TRBV29-1|.|TRBJ1-2
CSVGGRGVGYTF
TGCAGCGTTGGTGGGAGGGGCGTTGGCTACACTTTC
>.|TRBV20-1|.|TRBJ2-7
CSASYRKLGRDEQYF
TGCAGTGCTAGTTACAGGAAACTAGGGCGCGACGAGCAGTACTTC
>.|TRBV2|TRBD2|TRBJ2-1
CASSEVVSGAFDEQFF
TGTGCCAGCAGTGAAGTGGTTAGCGGGGCCTTCGATGAGCAGTTCTTC
>.|TRBV10-3|.|TRBJ1-1
CAITGAVNTKAFF
TGTGCCATCACTGGGGCCGTGAACACTAAAGCTTTTTTT
>many|TRBV25-1|.|TRBJ1-3
CASTHSVDTGNTIYF
TGTGCCAGCACTCATTCCGTGGATACTGGAAACACCATATATTTT
>.|TRBV7-8|.|TRBJ1-2
CASSLRSAGTNYGYTF
TGTGCCAGCAGCTTAAGGTCGGCAGGGACTAACTATGGCTACACCTTC
>once|TRBV2|.|TRBJ2-2
CASSFYRQKNTGELLF
TGTGCCAGCAGCTTTTACCGGCAAAAGAACACCGGGGAGCTGTTGTTT
>once|TRBV5-8|.|TRBJ1-2
CASSLARGYTF
TGTGCCAGCAGCTTGGCCAGGGGCTACACCTTC
>.|TRBV20-1|.|TRBJ1-5
CSARDLKGDNQPQHF
TGCAGTGCTAGAGATCTGAAGGGGGACAATCAGCCCCAGCATTTT
>.|TRBV7-3|.|TRBJ1-3
CASSGQVGGNTKYF
TGTGCCAGCAGTGGGCAGGTCGGAGGAAACACCAAATATTTT
>.|TRBV7-2|.|TRBJ2-1
CASSPQTGYNEQFF
TGTGCCAGCAGTCCCCAGACTGGTTACAATGAGCAGTTCTTC
>.|TRBV24-1|TRBD1|TRBJ2-1
CATSDGTGWDYNEQFF
TGTGCCACCAGTGATGGGACAGGTTGGGACTACAATGAGCAGTTCTTC
>many|TRBV6-1|TRBD1|TRBJ1-2
CASSGGTDLYGYTF
TGTGCCAGCAGTGGGGGGACAGACCTCTATGGCTACACCTTC
>.|TRBV7-2|.|TRBJ1-2
CASSLGNSGNTF
TGTGCCAGCAGCTTAGGGAACTCTGGAAACACCTTC
>.|TRBV2|.|TRBJ2-7
CASSPGNPGTYEQYF
TGTGCCAGCAGTCCCGGTAACCCTGGTACCTACGAGCAGTACTTC
>.|TRBV6-2/TRBV6-3|.|TRBJ2-2
CASSFEVGAGELFF
TGTGCCAGCAGCTTTGAGGTGGGCGCCGGGGAGCTGTTTTTT
>once|TRBV20-1|.|TRBJ1-2
CSADRAAEGNTF
TGCAGTGCAGACCGAGCAGCAGAGGGGAACACCTTC
>many|TRBV6-5|.|TRBJ2-3
CASSPRWDGDTQYF
TGTGCCAGCAGCCCCAGGTGGGATGGGGATACGCAGTATTTT